The T cell receptor beta chain under discussion was sequenced for a study of shared clonotypes between healthy human individuals. Study-level background: Three CD4 naive, three CD4 memory, two CD8 naive and one CD8 memory plate were used per donor.

Overall study findings and caveats: Researchers found naive subsets generally carried larger estimated richness than memory subsets. Deeper or shallower sequencing was expected to change how clonotypes are shared among donors. Sharing across four donors was highest in naive CD4 (around 5%) and lowest in memory CD8 (around 0.4%).

As for this clone: Its specificity is unknown.

Naive-designated CD8 cells lacked CD45RO, were positively enriched for CCR7, and omitted terminally differentiated effector memory CD45RA+ cells. Generated by immunoSEQ multiplex PCR, the TCRdb table keeps only in-frame clones and is missing some. The sample lists roughly 2.1 million clones; roughly 91% were seen once. Trimming left V 4 bases short and J 5 bases short, with 12 bases between. Germline lookup yields CDR1 MNHEY and CDR2 SMNVEV (reference sequence). The CDR3 totals 15 residues. This sequence joins TRBV27 and TRBJ1-6; weak D call: TRBD1 (6 bases). The receptor's source is a man younger than 35 in good health. Some clones in this sample may be carry-over from other donors' samples. Sample: naive CD8+ T cells from PBMCs. The CDR3 DNA follows: TGTGCCAGCAGTTCCCCCCAGGGGAATAATTCACCCCTCCACTTT. It specifies CASSSPQGNNSPLHF.